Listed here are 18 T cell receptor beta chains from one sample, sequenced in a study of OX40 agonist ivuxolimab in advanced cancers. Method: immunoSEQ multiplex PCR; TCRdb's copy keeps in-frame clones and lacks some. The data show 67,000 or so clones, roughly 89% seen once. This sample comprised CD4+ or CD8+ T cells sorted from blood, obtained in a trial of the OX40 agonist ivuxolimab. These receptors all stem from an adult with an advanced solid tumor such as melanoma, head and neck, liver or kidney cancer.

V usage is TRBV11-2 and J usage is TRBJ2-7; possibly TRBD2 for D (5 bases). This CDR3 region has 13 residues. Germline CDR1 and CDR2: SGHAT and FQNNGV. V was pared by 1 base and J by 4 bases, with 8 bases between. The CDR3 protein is CASSLGGSYEQYF. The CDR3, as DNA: TGTGCCAGCAGCTTAGGAGGGAGTTACGAGCAGTACTTC.

The CDR3 sequence: CASTHWRTSGGDIYNEQFF. The CDR3 nucleotides read TGTGCCAGTACCCATTGGAGGACTAGCGGGGGCGACATCTACAATGAGCAGTTCTTC. J is TRBJ2-1 and V is TRBV19, with 13 bases matching TRBD2. Germline loops: CDR1 LNHDA, CDR2 SQIVND (reference sequence). This CDR3 comprises 19 residues. V was pared by 7 bases and J by 3 bases, with 15 bases of the junction left unmatched.

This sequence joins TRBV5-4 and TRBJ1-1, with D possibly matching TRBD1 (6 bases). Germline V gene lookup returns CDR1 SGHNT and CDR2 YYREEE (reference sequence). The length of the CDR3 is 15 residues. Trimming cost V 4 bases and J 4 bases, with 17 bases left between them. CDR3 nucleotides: TGTGCCAGCAGCACGATGGGGGCAACGGGCACTGAAGCTTTCTTT. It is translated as CASSTMGATGTEAFF.

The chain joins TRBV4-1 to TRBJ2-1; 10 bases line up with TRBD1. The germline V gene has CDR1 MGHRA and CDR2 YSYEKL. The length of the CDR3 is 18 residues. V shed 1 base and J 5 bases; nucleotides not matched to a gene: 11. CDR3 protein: CASSQATRPGQGNNEQFF. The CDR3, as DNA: TGCGCCAGCAGCCAAGCGACTCGACCGGGACAGGGGAACAATGAGCAGTTCTTC.

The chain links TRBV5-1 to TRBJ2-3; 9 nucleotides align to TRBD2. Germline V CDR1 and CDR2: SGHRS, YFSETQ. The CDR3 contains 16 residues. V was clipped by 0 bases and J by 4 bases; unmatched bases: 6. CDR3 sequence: CASSLVAGVIPDTQYF. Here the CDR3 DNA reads TGCGCCAGCAGCTTGGTAGCGGGGGTGATCCCAGATACGCAGTATTTT.

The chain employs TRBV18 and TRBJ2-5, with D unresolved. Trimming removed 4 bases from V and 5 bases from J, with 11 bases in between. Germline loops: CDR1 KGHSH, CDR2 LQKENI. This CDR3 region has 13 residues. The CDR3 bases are TGTGCCAGCTCACTACAAGGCCAGGAGACCCAGTACTTC. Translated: CASSLQGQETQYF. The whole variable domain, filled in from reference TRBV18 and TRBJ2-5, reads NAGVMQNPRHLVRRRGQEARLRCSPMKGHSHVYWYRQLPEEGLKFMVYLQKENIIDESGMPKERFSAEFPKEGPSILRIQQVVRGDSAAYFCASSLQGQETQYFGPGTRLLVL.

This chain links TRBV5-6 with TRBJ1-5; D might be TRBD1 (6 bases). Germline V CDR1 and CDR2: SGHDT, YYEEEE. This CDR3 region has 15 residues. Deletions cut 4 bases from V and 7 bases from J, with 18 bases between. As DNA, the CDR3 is TGTGCCAGCAGCCCGCAAGAGGGGGGCGAGCAGCCCCAGCATTTT. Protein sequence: CASSPQEGGEQPQHF. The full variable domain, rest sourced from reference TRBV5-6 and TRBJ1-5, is DAGVTQSPTHLIKTRGQQVTLRCSPKSGHDTVSWYQQALGQGPQFIFQYYEEEERQRGNFPDRFSGHQFPNYSSELNVNALLLGDSALYLCASSPQEGGEQPQHFGDGTRLSIL.

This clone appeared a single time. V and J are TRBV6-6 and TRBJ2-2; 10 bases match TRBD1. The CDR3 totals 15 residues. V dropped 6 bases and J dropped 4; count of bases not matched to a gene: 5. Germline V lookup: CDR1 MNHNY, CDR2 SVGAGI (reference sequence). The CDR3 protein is CASRPGTGVTGELFF. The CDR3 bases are TGTGCCAGCAGGCCCGGGACAGGGGTCACCGGGGAGCTGTTTTTT.

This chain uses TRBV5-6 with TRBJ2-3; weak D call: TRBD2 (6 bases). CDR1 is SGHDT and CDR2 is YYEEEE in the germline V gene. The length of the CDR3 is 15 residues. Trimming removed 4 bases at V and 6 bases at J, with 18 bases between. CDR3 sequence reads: CASSGHGSRGDTQYF. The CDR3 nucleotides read TGTGCCAGCAGCGGGCACGGTTCCCGGGGGGATACGCAGTATTTT. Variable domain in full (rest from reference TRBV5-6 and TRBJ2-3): DAGVTQSPTHLIKTRGQQVTLRCSPKSGHDTVSWYQQALGQGPQFIFQYYEEEERQRGNFPDRFSGHQFPNYSSELNVNALLLGDSALYLCASSGHGSRGDTQYFGPGTRLTVL.

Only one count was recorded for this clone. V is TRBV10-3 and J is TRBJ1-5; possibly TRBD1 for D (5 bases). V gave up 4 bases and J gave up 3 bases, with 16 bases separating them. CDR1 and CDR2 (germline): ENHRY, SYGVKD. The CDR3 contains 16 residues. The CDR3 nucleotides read TGTGCCATCAGTGCTGCGGGAAGGGGATCCAATCAGCCCCAGCATTTT. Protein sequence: CAISAAGRGSNQPQHF.

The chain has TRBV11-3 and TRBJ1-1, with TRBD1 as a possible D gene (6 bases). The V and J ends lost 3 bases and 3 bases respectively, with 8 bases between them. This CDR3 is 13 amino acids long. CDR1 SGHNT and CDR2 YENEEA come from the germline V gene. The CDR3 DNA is TGTGCCAGCAGCTTGCAGGGGTACACTGAAGCTTTCTTT. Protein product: CASSLQGYTEAFF.

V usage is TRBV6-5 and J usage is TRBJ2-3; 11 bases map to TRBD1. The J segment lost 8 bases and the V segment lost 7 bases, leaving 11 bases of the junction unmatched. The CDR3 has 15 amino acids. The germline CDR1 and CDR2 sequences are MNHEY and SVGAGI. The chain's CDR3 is CASMLEGTGGSTQYF. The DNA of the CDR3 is TGTGCCAGCATGCTGGAAGGGACAGGGGGTTCTACGCAGTATTTT.

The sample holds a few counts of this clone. CDR3 protein: CASSLKGYYGYTF. In DNA form, the CDR3 reads TGTGCCAGCAGCTTGAAGGGGTACTATGGCTACACCTTC. The chain carries TRBV5-6 and TRBJ1-2; D might be TRBD1 (5 bases). This CDR3 is 13 amino acids long. V lost 1 base to trimming and J lost 3 bases, with 7 bases between them. Per germline, CDR1 SGHDT and CDR2 YYEEEE.

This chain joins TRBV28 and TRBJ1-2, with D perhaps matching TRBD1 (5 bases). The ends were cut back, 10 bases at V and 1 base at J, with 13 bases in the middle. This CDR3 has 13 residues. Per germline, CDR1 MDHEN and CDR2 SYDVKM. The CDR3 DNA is TGTGCCATCCGGGGGGATAATAACTATGGCTACACCTTC. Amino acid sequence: CAIRGDNNYGYTF.

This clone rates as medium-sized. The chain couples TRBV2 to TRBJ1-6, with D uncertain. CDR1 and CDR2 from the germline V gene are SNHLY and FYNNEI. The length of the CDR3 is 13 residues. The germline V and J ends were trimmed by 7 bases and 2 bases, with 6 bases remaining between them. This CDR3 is CASKVTYNSPLHF. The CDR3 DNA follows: TGTGCCAGCAAAGTGACCTATAATTCACCCCTCCACTTT.

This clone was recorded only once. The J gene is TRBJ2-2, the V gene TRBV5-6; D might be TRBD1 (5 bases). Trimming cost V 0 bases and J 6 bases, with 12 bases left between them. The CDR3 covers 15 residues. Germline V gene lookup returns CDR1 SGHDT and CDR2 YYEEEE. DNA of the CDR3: TGTGCCAGCAGCTTGGGCCAGGGTAGGCCCGGGGAGCTGTTTTTT. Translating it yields CASSLGQGRPGELFF.

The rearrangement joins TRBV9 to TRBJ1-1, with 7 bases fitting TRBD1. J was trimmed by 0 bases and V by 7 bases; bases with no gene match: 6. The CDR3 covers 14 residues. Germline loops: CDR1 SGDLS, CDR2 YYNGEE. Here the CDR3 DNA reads TGTGCCAGCGGGCGACAGGGAATGAACACTGAAGCTTTCTTT. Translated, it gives CASGRQGMNTEAFF.

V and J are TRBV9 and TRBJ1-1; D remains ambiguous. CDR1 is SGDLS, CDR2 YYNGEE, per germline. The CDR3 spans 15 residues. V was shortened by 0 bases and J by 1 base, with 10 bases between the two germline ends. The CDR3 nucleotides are TGTGCCAGCAGCGTAGTATCCCCCCCGAACACTGAAGCTTTCTTT. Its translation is CASSVVSPPNTEAFF.